The T cell receptor beta chain under discussion was sequenced for a study of blood T cell repertoires in COVID-19. This CDR3 contains 17 residues. The germline gives CDR1 KGHSH, CDR2 LQKENI. V lost 5 bases, J lost 3 bases, and 11 bases stayed unmatched. Clones were read by immunoSEQ multiplex PCR, and TCRdb kept only the in-frame ones, dropping some. The sample includes about 190,000 clones, 78% of them seen just once. This clonotype was sampled from a woman aged 80 or over with active or convalescent COVID-19. The sequencing input was peripheral blood. J is TRBJ2-1 and V is TRBV18; 9 nucleotides match TRBD1. Here the CDR3 reads CASSAISDRGGYNEQFF. The DNA of the CDR3 is TGTGCCAGCTCAGCGATCAGTGACAGGGGGGGCTACAATGAGCAGTTCTTC. Using reference TRBV18 and TRBJ2-1 for the parts outside the CDR3, the full variable domain is NAGVMQNPRHLVRRRGQEARLRCSPMKGHSHVYWYRQLPEEGLKFMVYLQKENIIDESGMPKERFSAEFPKEGPSILRIQQVVRGDSAAYFCASSAISDRGGYNEQFFGPGTRLTVL.